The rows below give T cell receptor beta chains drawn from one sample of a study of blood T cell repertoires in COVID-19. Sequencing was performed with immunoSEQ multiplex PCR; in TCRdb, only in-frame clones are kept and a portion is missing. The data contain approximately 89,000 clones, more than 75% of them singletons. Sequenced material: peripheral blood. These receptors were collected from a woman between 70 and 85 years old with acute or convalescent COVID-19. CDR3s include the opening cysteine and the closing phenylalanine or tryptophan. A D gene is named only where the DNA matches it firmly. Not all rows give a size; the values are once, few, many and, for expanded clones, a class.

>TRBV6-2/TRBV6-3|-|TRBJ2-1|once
TGTGCCAGCAGTTACGTCGGCTCCTACAATGAGCAGTTCTTC
CASSYVGSYNEQFF
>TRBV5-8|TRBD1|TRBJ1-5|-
TGTGCCAGCAGACGGGGACAGCTTCCTTATAGCAATCAGCCCCAGCATTTT
CASRRGQLPYSNQPQHF
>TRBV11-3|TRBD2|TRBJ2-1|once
TGTGCCAGCAGCTTGCGACGGGAGGGCCTTGAGCAGTTCTTC
CASSLRREGLEQFF
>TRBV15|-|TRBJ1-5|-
TGTGCCACCAGCAGAGATCTTGCTCGGGGGAGGGGCAATCAGCCCCAGCATTTT
CATSRDLARGRGNQPQHF
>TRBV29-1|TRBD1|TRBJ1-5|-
TGCAGCGTTGGCCTTGGGACAGGTAATCAGCCCCAGCATTTT
CSVGLGTGNQPQHF
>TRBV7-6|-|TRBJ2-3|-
TGTGCCAGCAGCTTAGAGGGGGAACGCACAGATACGCAGTATTTT
CASSLEGERTDTQYF
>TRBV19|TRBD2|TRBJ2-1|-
TGTGCCAGTACCCTGGGACTAGCGTTCGATGAGCAGTTCTTC
CASTLGLAFDEQFF
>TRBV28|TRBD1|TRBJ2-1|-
TGTGCCAGCAGTTTAGCAGGGGGCGACCACAATGAGCAGTTCTTC
CASSLAGGDHNEQFF
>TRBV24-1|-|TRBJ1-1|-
TGTGCCACCAGCAATACAGGGTATGTCAGTGAAGCTTTCTTT
CATSNTGYVSEAFF
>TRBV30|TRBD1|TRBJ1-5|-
TGTGCCTGGAGCTCCGGGACAGGGGGCTTGAGTAGCAATCAGCCCCAGCATTTT
CAWSSGTGGLSSNQPQHF
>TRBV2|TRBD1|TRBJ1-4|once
TGTGCCAGCAGAGCCGGGACAGGGCTTGCAACTAATGAAAAACTGTTTTTT
CASRAGTGLATNEKLFF
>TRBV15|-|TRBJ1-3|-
TGTGCCACCAGCAGACCCAGGACAGTCTCTGGAAACACCATATATTTT
CATSRPRTVSGNTIYF
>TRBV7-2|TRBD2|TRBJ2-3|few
TGTGCCAGCAGTATGGGCGCGGGACTAGCGGGAGGGCCAGATACGCAGTATTTT
CASSMGAGLAGGPDTQYF
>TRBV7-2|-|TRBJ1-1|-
TGTGCCAGCAGCCCCTTAGGGCAGGGTGGTACTGAAGCTTTCTTT
CASSPLGQGGTEAFF
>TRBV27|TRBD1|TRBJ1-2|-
TGTGCCAGCACCCGGGACAGTAACTATGGCTACACCTTC
CASTRDSNYGYTF
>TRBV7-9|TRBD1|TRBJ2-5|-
TGTGCCAGCAGCTCACAGGGGATACAGACCCAGTACTTC
CASSSQGIQTQYF
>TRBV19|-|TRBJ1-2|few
TGTGCCAGTAGTATAGGGGATACACCCCCAGGGCCCTATGGCTACACCTTC
CASSIGDTPPGPYGYTF